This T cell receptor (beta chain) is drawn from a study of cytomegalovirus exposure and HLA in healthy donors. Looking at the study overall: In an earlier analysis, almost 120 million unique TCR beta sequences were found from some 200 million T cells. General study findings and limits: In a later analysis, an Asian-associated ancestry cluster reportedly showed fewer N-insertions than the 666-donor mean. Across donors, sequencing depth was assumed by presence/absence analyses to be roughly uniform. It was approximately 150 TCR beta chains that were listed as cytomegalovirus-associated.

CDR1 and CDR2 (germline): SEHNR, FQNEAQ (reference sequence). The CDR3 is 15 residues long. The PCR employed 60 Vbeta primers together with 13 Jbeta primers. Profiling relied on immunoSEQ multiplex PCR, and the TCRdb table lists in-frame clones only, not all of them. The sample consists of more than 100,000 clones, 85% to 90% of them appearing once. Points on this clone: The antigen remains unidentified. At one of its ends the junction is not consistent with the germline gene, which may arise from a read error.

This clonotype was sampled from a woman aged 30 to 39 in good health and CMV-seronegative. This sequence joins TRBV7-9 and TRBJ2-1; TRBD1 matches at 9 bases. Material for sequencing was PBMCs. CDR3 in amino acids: CSSSLVGQGYNEQFF. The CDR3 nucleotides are TGTTCCAGCAGCTTAGTGGGACAGGGATACAATGAGCAGTTCTTC.